The clone carrying this T cell receptor (beta chain) was seen a few times. This record belongs to a study of blood T cell repertoires in COVID-19. Study-wide context: In each case, the material was cDNA or gDNA derived from T cells, B-cell-depleted T cells, or PBMCs.

CDR3 length: 16 residues. With V trimmed by 2 bases and J by 3 bases, 8 bases remained unmatched. CDR1 and CDR2 (germline): SGHTA, FQGNSA. Generated by immunoSEQ multiplex PCR, the TCRdb table keeps only in-frame clones and is missing some. The data contain about 36,000 clones, roughly 80% of them singletons. This receptor was taken from a man aged 60-69 years with active COVID-19. Sequences were obtained from peripheral blood. The chain links TRBV7-2 to TRBJ2-7; 9 positions match TRBD2. This CDR3 reads CASSLSSGTALYEQYF. In DNA form, the CDR3 reads TGTGCCAGCAGCTTATCTAGCGGGACAGCTCTCTACGAGCAGTACTTC.